This TCR beta chain was captured in a study of blood T cell repertoires in COVID-19. Study-level information: The samples span acute and convalescent COVID-19 from the United States, Italy and Spain.

The V gene end was trimmed by 4 bases and the J gene end by 7 bases; junction bases not matched to a gene: 16. This CDR3 has 18 residues. Germline loops: CDR1 SGHVS, CDR2 FQNEAQ. Assay: immunoSEQ multiplex PCR; the TCRdb copy retains only in-frame clones and omits some. In the table there are some 230,000 clones, approximately 80% of which are singletons. The TCR sequence derives from a woman in her sixties or seventies who had recovered from COVID-19. The chain carries TRBV7-8 and TRBJ2-1; 10 bases are a match to TRBD2. The material sequenced was peripheral blood. This chain's CDR3 is CASSSLPPSGGSRNEQFF. The CDR3 region has the DNA TGTGCCAGCAGCTCGCTACCCCCTAGCGGGGGAAGTAGGAATGAGCAGTTCTTC. Full variable domain (remainder filled in from reference TRBV7-8 and TRBJ2-1): GAGVSQSPRYKVAKRGQDVALRCDPISGHVSLFWYQQALGQGPEFLTYFQNEAQLDKSGLPSDRFFAERPEGSVSTLKIQRTQQEDSAVYLCASSSLPPSGGSRNEQFFGPGTRLTVL.